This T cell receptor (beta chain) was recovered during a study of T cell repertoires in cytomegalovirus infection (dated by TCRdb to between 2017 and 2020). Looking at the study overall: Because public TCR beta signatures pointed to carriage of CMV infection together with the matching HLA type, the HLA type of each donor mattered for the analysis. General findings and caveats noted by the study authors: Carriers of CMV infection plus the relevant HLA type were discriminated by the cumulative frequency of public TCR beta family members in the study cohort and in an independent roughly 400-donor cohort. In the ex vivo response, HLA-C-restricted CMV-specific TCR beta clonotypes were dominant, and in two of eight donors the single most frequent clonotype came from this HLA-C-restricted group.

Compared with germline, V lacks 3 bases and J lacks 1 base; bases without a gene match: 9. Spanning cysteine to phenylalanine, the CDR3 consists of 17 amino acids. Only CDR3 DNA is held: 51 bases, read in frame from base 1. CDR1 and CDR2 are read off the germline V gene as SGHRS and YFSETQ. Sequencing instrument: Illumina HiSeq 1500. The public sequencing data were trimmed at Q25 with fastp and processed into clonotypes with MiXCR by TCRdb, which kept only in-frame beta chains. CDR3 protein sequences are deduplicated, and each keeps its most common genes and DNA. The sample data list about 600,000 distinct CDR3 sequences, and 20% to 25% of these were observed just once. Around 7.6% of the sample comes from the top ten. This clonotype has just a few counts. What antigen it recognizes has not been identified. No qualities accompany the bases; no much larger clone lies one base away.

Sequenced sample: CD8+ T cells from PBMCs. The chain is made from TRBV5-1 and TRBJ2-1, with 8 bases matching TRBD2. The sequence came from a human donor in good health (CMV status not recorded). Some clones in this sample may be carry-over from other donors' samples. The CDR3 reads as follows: CASSSFFIAGSYNEQFF. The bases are TGCGCCAGCAGCTCCTTTTTCATAGCGGGGTCCTACAATGAGCAGTTCTTC.